The 6 T cell receptor beta chains below were found in one sample sequenced in a study of blood T cell repertoires in COVID-19. The repertoire was sequenced with immunoSEQ multiplex PCR; TCRdb's copy has only in-frame clones and lacks some. Of some 150,000 clones in the sample, more than 75% are singletons; the top ten hold less than 3.5%. The sequencing input was peripheral blood. These TCRs come from a man between 70 and 80 years old with acute or convalescent COVID-19.

The chain employs TRBV7-3 and TRBJ2-3; a weak D match, TRBD2 (6 bases). V was trimmed by 5 bases and J by 0 bases, leaving 18 bases between them. The CDR3 runs to 17 residues. Germline V gives CDR1 SGHTA, CDR2 FQGTGA. The DNA of the CDR3 is TGTGCCAGCAGCCGGGAGTACCCTCCTCTTAGCACAGATACGCAGTATTTT. Protein sequence: CASSREYPPLSTDTQYF.

This clone appeared a few times. The chain uses TRBV4-1 and TRBJ2-7, with D maybe TRBD2 (6 bases). Germline V gene data show CDR1 as MGHRA and CDR2 as YSYEKL. CDR3 length: 15 amino acids. Deletions cut 6 bases from V and 0 bases from J, with 15 bases between. DNA of the CDR3: TGCGCCAGCAGTGCGGGACCCGGGAGCTCCTACGAGCAGTACTTC. Translating gives CASSAGPGSSYEQYF.

This clone turned up a few times. For the CDR3, the DNA is TGTGCCAGCGGATCTTCGGCGGCGCAAGCTTTCTTT. This gives the protein CASGSSAAQAFF. The chain couples TRBV9 to TRBJ1-1; no reliable D call. The V and J ends lost 7 bases and 9 bases respectively, with 16 bases between them. Germline CDR1 reads SGDLS; CDR2 reads YYNGEE. The CDR3 has 12 residues.

The V gene is TRBV6-6, the J gene TRBJ2-3; 7 positions agree with TRBD2. The CDR3 sequence is 16 residues long. After removal of 4 bases from V and 3 bases from J, the junction contained 10 bases not matched to a gene. From germline, CDR1 is MNHNY and CDR2 SVGAGI (reference sequence). The CDR3 reads CASSLPTGTNTDTQYF. For the CDR3, the DNA is TGTGCCAGCAGTTTACCCACCGGGACTAATACAGATACGCAGTATTTT.

CDR3 protein: CASSEASGDYGYTF. CDR3 coding DNA: TGTGCCAGCAGTGAAGCGTCCGGGGACTATGGCTACACCTTC. V is TRBV2 and J is TRBJ1-2; D is unclear. CDR3 length: 14 amino acids. The V end lost 0 bases, the J end lost 3 bases, and 8 bases lay between the germline ends. The V gene's germline CDR1 is SNHLY and CDR2 FYNNEI.

The gene calls are TRBV6-5 and TRBJ2-1, with 7 bases fitting TRBD1. The V and J ends lost 6 bases and 1 base, in that order; junction bases with no gene match: 0. Germline loops: CDR1 MNHEY, CDR2 SVGAGI. There are 13 residues in the CDR3. The CDR3 loop is CASRQGSYNEQFF. For the CDR3, the DNA is TGTGCCAGCAGACAGGGGTCCTACAATGAGCAGTTCTTC.